The source of this T cell receptor beta chain is a study of beta chain features in type 1 diabetes. Germline V gene lookup returns CDR1 LNHNV and CDR2 YYDKDF (reference sequence). V lost 1 base and J 2 bases, leaving 6 bases between the germline ends. The CDR3 has 13 residues. There are a few counts of this clone. The antigen is not known. Sorting that relied on CD45RO/CCR7/CD25/CD127/CD95/CD27 yielded CD4+ naive, central memory, regulatory and stem cell-like memory cells. The authors reverse transcribed all of the isolated RNA, so sequencing captured expressed TCRB transcripts. The method was immunoSEQ multiplex PCR; TCRdb's version includes in-frame clones alone and lacks a portion of them. The sample includes 680,000 or so clones, around 15% of them seen just once. General study results and limits: The similarity of naive, central memory and Treg TCRB repertoires appeared greater among patients than among healthy donors.

This sequence was found in a man between 18 and 29 years old in good health. The rearrangement uses TRBV15 and TRBJ2-7, with D possibly matching TRBD1 (5 bases). The material sequenced was naive CD4+ T cells from blood. DNA for the CDR3: TGTGCCACCAGCAGAGGGACAACCTACGAGCAGTACTTC. Translation: CATSRGTTYEQYF.